One sample yielded the 32 T cell receptor beta chains listed below, sequenced in a study of spatial heterogeneity in lung cancer. The antigens these receptors bind are not known. General study results and limits: Tracking of tumor mutation counts was seen in expanded intratumoral alpha and beta TCR counts.

Using its own MiXCR run on the 5' RACE reads, TCRdb lists one record per CDR3 protein. The data contain roughly 5,000 distinct CDR3 sequences, 25% to 40% of them singletons. Regarding time point: sample taken at primary tumor resection. Here the sequenced sample was lung tumor tissue, taken at surgery. These receptors all stem from a male donor with early-stage non-small cell lung cancer.

The gene calls are TRBV7-8 and TRBJ2-2; D is undetermined. There are 14 residues in the CDR3. Per the germline V gene, CDR1 is SGHVS and CDR2 is FQNEAQ. Trimming left V 4 bases short and J 1 base short, with 7 bases between. CDR3 in DNA: TGTGCCAGCAGCTCTATCGGGAACACCGGGGAGCTGTTTTTT. Translating gives CASSSIGNTGELFF.

This clonotype appeared many times. J is TRBJ2-2 and V is TRBV5-1; no definite D call. The ends were cut back, 5 bases at V and 2 bases at J, with 7 bases in the middle. The length of the CDR3 is 13 residues. Germline CDR1 is SGHRS and CDR2 is YFSETQ. The DNA for the CDR3 is TGCGCCAGCAGGAACGACAACACCGGGGAGCTGTTTTTT. It translates to CASRNDNTGELFF.

This clonotype is medium-sized by share. J is TRBJ2-5 and V is TRBV12-3 or TRBV12-4; possibly TRBD1 for D (6 bases). The CDR3 loop spans 14 amino acids. V lost 6 bases to trimming and J lost 5 bases, with 16 bases between them. CDR3 bases: TGTGCCAGCAGCAATACAGGGCCTGGCGAGACCCAGTACTTC. As protein: CASSNTGPGETQYF.

V is TRBV12-3 or TRBV12-4 and J is TRBJ2-7; D not certain. The CDR3 sequence is 11 residues long. With 6 bases removed from V and 6 bases from J, the gap between germline ends came to 9 bases. CDR3 nucleotide sequence: TGTGCCAGCAGGCTCAGTGGCGAGCAGTACTTC. It specifies CASRLSGEQYF.

Ten or more counts support this clonotype. The J gene is TRBJ2-5, the V gene TRBV28; 9 bases fit TRBD1. Unmatched junction bases numbered 7, after V lost 3 bases and J lost 5 bases. CDR3 length equals 15 residues. CDR1 and CDR2 from the germline V gene are MDHEN and SYDVKM. Written as DNA, the CDR3 is TGTGCCAGCAGTTTGCCTGCCGGGACAGGGGAGACCCAGTACTTC. It encodes CASSLPAGTGETQYF.

This sequence joins TRBV10-3 and TRBJ2-5; TRBD1 might be the D (5 bases). The V end lost 7 bases, the J end lost 2 bases, and 11 bases lay between the germline ends. The germline V gene encodes CDR1 ENHRY and CDR2 SYGVKD. The CDR3 extends over 13 amino acids. The CDR3 DNA sequence: TGTGCCATCAAGGGCAGGGCACAAGAGACCCAGTACTTC. Translation gives CAIKGRAQETQYF.

The J gene is TRBJ1-1, the V gene TRBV2, with 7 bases aligning to TRBD1. The CDR3 loop spans 14 amino acids. Germline CDR1 reads SNHLY; CDR2 reads FYNNEI. J lost 4 bases, V lost 1 base, and 3 bases had no gene match. CDR3 nucleotides: TGTGCCAGCAGTGAAGTGACAGGGATCACTGAAGCTTTCTTT. Translation: CASSEVTGITEAFF.

This rearrangement joins TRBV25-1 to TRBJ1-6, with 9 bases identical to TRBD1. In germline, CDR1 is MGHDK, CDR2 SYGVNS. V lost 4 bases, J lost 10 bases, and 8 bases stayed unmatched. The CDR3 length is 15 residues. The CDR3 bases are TGTGCCAGCAGTGCTCCACAGGGGGCTGAATCACCCCTCCACTTT. The encoded protein is CASSAPQGAESPLHF.

The chain is built from TRBV29-1 and TRBJ1-3; D uncertain. V was clipped by 2 bases and J by 0 bases, with 5 bases between them. This CDR3 contains 13 residues. Germline CDR1 is SQVTM and CDR2 is ANQGSEA. Here the CDR3 DNA reads TGCAGCGTTGAATTGGACTCTGGAAACACCATATATTTT. Residues: CSVELDSGNTIYF. Variable domain in full (rest from reference TRBV29-1 and TRBJ1-3): SAVISQKPSRDICQRGTSLTIQCQVDSQVTMMFWYRQQPGQSLTLIATANQGSEATYESGFVIDKFPISRPNLTFSTLTVSNMSPEDSSIYLCSVELDSGNTIYFGEGSWLTVV.

Sample share makes this clonotype medium-sized. The chain couples TRBV5-1 to TRBJ2-7; 8 bases line up with TRBD2. Trimming removed 2 bases from V and 7 bases from J; junction bases left unmatched: 5. Germline CDR1 and CDR2: SGHRS and YFSETQ. This CDR3 comprises 13 residues. The CDR3 here is CASSFVPGGEQYF. The DNA of the CDR3 is TGCGCCAGCAGCTTTGTCCCGGGGGGGGAGCAGTACTTC.

Judged by abundance, this clonotype is medium-sized. The chain couples TRBV5-1 to TRBJ1-1; a possible D gene is TRBD1 (5 bases). Germline V gene lookup returns CDR1 SGHRS and CDR2 YFSETQ. The V end was cut by 0 bases, the J end by 0 bases, with 12 bases between. This CDR3 is 16 amino acids long. The CDR3 DNA reads as TGCGCCAGCAGCTTGGATTGGGACGGACTGAACACTGAAGCTTTCTTT. This encodes CASSLDWDGLNTEAFF.

The table lists this clonotype with a few counts. V and J are TRBV27 and TRBJ2-1; 7 nucleotides agree with TRBD2. Per germline, CDR1 MNHEY and CDR2 SMNVEV (reference sequence). After removal of 1 base from V and 0 bases from J, the junction contained 6 bases not matched to a gene. The CDR3 is 17 residues long. CDR3: CASSLWGGGSSYNEQFF. DNA of the CDR3: TGTGCCAGCAGTTTATGGGGCGGGGGAAGCTCCTACAATGAGCAGTTCTTC.

In its sample, this clonotype ranks as medium-sized. The J gene is TRBJ1-5, the V gene TRBV4-1; 9 bases map to TRBD1. The V segment lost 1 base and the J segment 7 bases; nucleotides outside the gene matches: 8. The CDR3 length is 16 residues. The germline V gene encodes CDR1 MGHRA and CDR2 YSYEKL. In DNA form, the CDR3 reads TGCGCCAGCAGCCAAGCTCCCGGGACAGGGAGGCAGCCCCAGCATTTT. Amino acid sequence: CASSQAPGTGRQPQHF.

By sample share, this clonotype is medium-sized. This chain joins TRBV6-2 or TRBV6-3 and TRBJ2-3; D is unclear. The CDR3 loop spans 12 amino acids. Trimming left V 6 bases short and J 4 bases short, with 8 bases between. Germline V lookup: CDR1 MNHEY, CDR2 SVGEGT. For the CDR3, the DNA is TGTGCCAGCAGACGGTTGGCAGATACGCAGTATTTT. As protein: CASRRLADTQYF.

The sample holds a few counts of this clonotype. The chain recombines TRBV19 with TRBJ1-1, with D tentatively TRBD1 (6 bases). Trimming pared 10 bases from V and 1 base from J, leaving 19 bases between. This CDR3 contains 15 residues. Germline loops: CDR1 LNHDA, CDR2 SQIVND (reference sequence). CDR3 sequence reads: CATKKNTGKNTEAFF. In DNA form, the CDR3 reads TGTGCCACCAAAAAAAACACAGGGAAGAACACTGAAGCTTTCTTT.

This clonotype is labeled medium-sized. This CDR3 is CASRTGVRLTYEQYF. The CDR3 nucleotides read TGTGCCAGCAGAACAGGGGTCAGGTTAACCTACGAGCAGTACTTC. The chain is built from TRBV2 and TRBJ2-7; 7 bases fit TRBD1. The CDR3 extends over 15 amino acids. V lost 6 bases and J lost 2; bases outside the gene matches: 10. Germline-derived CDR1 and CDR2 are SNHLY and FYNNEI.

Judged by abundance, this clonotype is medium-sized. The V gene is TRBV27, the J gene TRBJ1-5; D may be TRBD1 (5 bases). Trimming pared 3 bases from V and 2 bases from J, leaving 11 bases between. CDR3 length equals 15 residues. Germline V gives CDR1 MNHEY, CDR2 SMNVEV (reference sequence). The CDR3 nucleotides read TGTGCCAGCAGTTTGTCGACAGAGGGCAATCAGCCCCAGCATTTT. Translated, it gives CASSLSTEGNQPQHF.

This clonotype was counted only a few times. The chain recombines TRBV14 with TRBJ1-1, with D hard to call. CDR1 is SGHDN, CDR2 FVKESK, per germline. The CDR3 sequence is 15 residues long. Trimming left V 0 bases short and J 3 bases short, with 11 bases between. The DNA of the CDR3 is TGTGCCAGCAGCCAAGATCAGGCTTACCACACTGAAGCTTTCTTT. It yields the protein CASSQDQAYHTEAFF.

The chain is built from TRBV6-6 and TRBJ2-7, with 9 bases aligning to TRBD2. The CDR3 contains 15 residues. The germline V gene encodes CDR1 MNHNY and CDR2 SVGAGI (reference sequence). After removal of 0 bases from V and 9 bases from J, the junction contained 9 bases not matched to a gene. The CDR3 protein is CASSYSRTSASSQYF. CDR3 in DNA: TGTGCCAGCAGTTACTCCCGGACTAGCGCCTCCTCGCAGTACTTC.

By share of the sample, this clonotype is medium-sized. This rearrangement joins TRBV7-3 to TRBJ2-4, with 7 bases that match TRBD2. The J segment lost 4 bases and the V segment lost 2 bases, leaving 14 bases of the junction unmatched. The CDR3 sequence is 18 residues long. The germline CDR1 and CDR2 sequences are SGHTA and FQGTGA. The CDR3 sequence: CASSLLALNGRTKNIQYF. As DNA, the CDR3 is TGTGCCAGCAGCTTATTGGCCCTGAACGGGAGGACAAAAAACATTCAGTACTTC.

This clonotype came up a few times. This chain joins TRBV29-1 and TRBJ1-1; D ambiguous. V was clipped by 4 bases and J by 0 bases, with 9 bases between them. CDR1 is SQVTM and CDR2 is ANQGSEA in the germline V gene. There are 13 residues in the CDR3. CDR3 region: CSVGARMNTEAFF. DNA of the CDR3: TGCAGCGTTGGAGCGCGCATGAACACTGAAGCTTTCTTT.

This clonotype appeared many times. V and J are TRBV3-1 and TRBJ1-6; D uncertain. V lost 2 bases to trimming and J lost 12 bases, with 11 bases between them. The germline CDR1 and CDR2 sequences are LGHDT and YNNKEL (reference sequence). The CDR3 covers 13 residues. DNA for the CDR3: TGTGCCAGCAGCCAAACTACGGCAGGACCCCTCCACTTT. Its protein is CASSQTTAGPLHF.

In this sample, this clonotype is medium-sized. V and J are TRBV7-2 and TRBJ2-5; TRBD1 aligns across 7 bases. The germline CDR1 and CDR2 sequences are SGHTA and FQGNSA. J was trimmed by 3 bases and V by 5 bases; bases with no gene match: 6. The CDR3 loop spans 14 amino acids. The CDR3 DNA reads TGTGCCAGCAGCCCTGGGGACAGAAAAGAGACCCAGTACTTC. It yields the protein CASSPGDRKETQYF.

This clonotype is termed medium-sized. The chain couples TRBV5-5 to TRBJ2-7; D possibly uses TRBD1 or TRBD2 (7 bases each). V lost 1 base and J lost 4, with 9 bases in between. Per germline, CDR1 SGHKS and CDR2 YYEKEE (reference sequence). The CDR3 consists of 13 residues. The CDR3, as DNA: TGTGCCAGCAGCTTGCAGGGGGGGTACGAGCAGTACTTC. It translates to CASSLQGGYEQYF.

This clonotype is medium-sized (0.01 to 0.1%) by share. The chain employs TRBV12-3 or TRBV12-4 and TRBJ2-3; 7 bases agree with TRBD1. The CDR3 covers 16 residues. V lost 6 bases to trimming and J lost 0 bases; unmatched junction nucleotides: 9. CDR3 DNA: TGTGCCAGCAGGGGACCCGGGACAGAAAGCACAGATACGCAGTATTTT. Its protein product is CASRGPGTESTDTQYF.

This clonotype showed up many times. The rearrangement links TRBV20-1 to TRBJ2-1; 8 bases are shared with TRBD2. The CDR3 is made up of 14 amino acids. Germline trimming cut 6 bases from V and 7 bases from J; bases unmatched to any gene: 11. Germline loops: CDR1 DFQATT, CDR2 SNEGSKA (reference sequence). For the CDR3, the DNA is TGCAGTGCCAACCGGGGGGGAGGAGTAAATGAGCAGTTCTTC. This encodes CSANRGGGVNEQFF.

The chain uses TRBV19 and TRBJ2-7; maybe TRBD1 (5 bases). Germline CDR1 and CDR2: LNHDA and SQIVND (reference sequence). Trimming stripped 5 bases from V and 5 bases from J, with 13 bases between. CDR3 length equals 13 residues. The CDR3 reads CASSGQGSHEQYF. The CDR3 DNA follows: TGTGCCAGTAGTGGCCAGGGTAGCCACGAGCAGTACTTC.

This clonotype was detected a few times. The chain carries TRBV7-9 and TRBJ2-3; TRBD1 aligns across 8 bases. Germline V gives CDR1 SEHNR, CDR2 FQNEAQ (reference sequence). This CDR3 has 15 amino acids. Trimming removed 7 bases from V and 4 bases from J; junction bases left unmatched: 10. The CDR3 here is CASTFTGGGADTQYF. The CDR3 bases are TGTGCCAGCACCTTCACAGGGGGTGGGGCAGATACGCAGTATTTT.

CDR3 sequence (DNA): TGTGCCAGCAGCCAAGGGACGAACTCTGGGGCCAACGTCCTGACTTTC. Its protein is CASSQGTNSGANVLTF. This chain uses TRBV7-9 with TRBJ2-6; D might be TRBD1 or TRBD2, each matching 5 bases. The length of the CDR3 is 16 residues. The V gene's germline CDR1 is SEHNR and CDR2 FQNEAQ (reference sequence). V gave up 5 bases and J gave up 0 bases, with 11 bases separating them.

This clonotype was detected once. The rearrangement links TRBV28 to TRBJ2-5; possible D gene TRBD1, 7 bases. Germline V gene lookup returns CDR1 MDHEN and CDR2 SYDVKM. The CDR3 extends over 14 amino acids. The V end was cut by 6 bases, the J end by 2 bases, with 13 bases between. The CDR3 nucleotides read TGTGCCAGCAGCCAGGGGGGACAGCAAGAGACCCAGTACTTC. Translation gives CASSQGGQQETQYF.

By share of the sample, this clonotype is medium-sized. V usage is TRBV5-1 and J usage is TRBJ2-6; D gene ambiguous. The germline V gene has CDR1 SGHRS and CDR2 YFSETQ. The V end lost 4 bases, the J end lost 10 bases, and 9 bases lay between the germline ends. The CDR3 is 12 residues long. The CDR3 loop reads CASSPTENVLTF. CDR3 bases: TGCGCCAGCAGCCCCACGGAGAACGTCCTGACTTTC.

This clonotype rates as medium-sized. The chain recombines TRBV7-3 with TRBJ2-5; D remains ambiguous. This CDR3 spans 14 amino acids. V lost 5 bases and J lost 5, with 15 bases in between. Germline assignment: CDR1 SGHTA and CDR2 FQGTGA. The CDR3 coding sequence is TGTGCCAGCAGCCCGTTCGCGGCCGGGGAGACCCAGTACTTC. It yields the protein CASSPFAAGETQYF.